These 21 T cell receptor beta chains were sequenced from one sample in a study of blood T cell repertoires in COVID-19. Libraries were prepared by immunoSEQ multiplex PCR; TCRdb keeps only in-frame clonotypes and omits some of them. This sample has 250,000 to 300,000 clones, with 65% to 90% found just once. Sequencing was carried out using peripheral blood. The receptors stem from a man aged 50 to 60 with active or convalescent COVID-19.

This clone showed up just once. The gene calls are TRBV30 and TRBJ2-5, with TRBD2 matching over 7 bases. V shed 0 bases and J 5 bases; nucleotides not matched to a gene: 3. From germline, CDR1 is GTSNPN and CDR2 SVGIG (reference sequence). The CDR3 covers 13 residues. For the CDR3, the DNA is TGTGCCTGGAGTGTCTGGCGGGGGGAGACCCAGTACTTC. Amino acids: CAWSVWRGETQYF.

The chain combines TRBV12-3 or TRBV12-4 with TRBJ1-1; unclear D gene. V was cut by 2 bases and J by 10 bases, with 11 bases left in between. The CDR3 sequence is 12 residues long. CDR3 DNA sequence: TGTGCCAGCAGTTTAAGCAGGTCTCCAGCTTTCTTT. Translated, it gives CASSLSRSPAFF.

In this sample, this clone turned up a few times. The chain has TRBV25-1 and TRBJ2-7; D unresolved. V lost 2 bases and J 4 bases, leaving 15 bases between the germline ends. The germline V gene has CDR1 MGHDK and CDR2 SYGVNS. This CDR3 contains 15 residues. This CDR3 reads CASSEMGQAAYEQYF. The CDR3 nucleotides read TGTGCCAGCAGTGAAATGGGCCAGGCCGCATACGAGCAGTACTTC.

This clone occurred a few times. Here the CDR3 DNA reads TGTGCCAGCAGCACGACTAGCTCCTACGAGCAGTACTTC. It encodes CASSTTSSYEQYF. The genes are TRBV7-9 and TRBJ2-7; D may be TRBD2 (6 bases). Trimming cost V 5 bases and J 0 bases, with 8 bases left between them. The CDR3 contains 13 residues. CDR1 SEHNR and CDR2 FQNEAQ come from the germline V gene (reference sequence).

V and J are TRBV4-3 and TRBJ2-1; D ambiguous. The germline CDR1 and CDR2 sequences are LGHNA and YSLEER. V gave up 0 bases and J gave up 6 bases, with 12 bases separating them. The CDR3 runs to 15 residues. The CDR3 DNA reads TGCGCCAGCAGCCAAGATTTCGGTAGTCCCAATGAGCAGTTCTTC. Protein product: CASSQDFGSPNEQFF.

This rearrangement joins TRBV12-5 to TRBJ2-7; 9 nucleotides align to TRBD1. V lost 3 bases to trimming and J lost 1 base; unmatched junction nucleotides: 7. The germline gives CDR1 LGHNT, CDR2 FRNRAP. The CDR3 runs 16 residues. The CDR3 region has the DNA TGTGCTAGTGGTTTAAAGGGACAGGGACTATCCTACGAGCAGTACTTC. Protein sequence: CASGLKGQGLSYEQYF.

CDR3 coding DNA: TGTGCCTCTAACGACAGGGGTTCCAACAATGAGCAGTTCTTC. Translated, it gives CASNDRGSNNEQFF. The chain is built from TRBV28 and TRBJ2-1; TRBD1 aligns across 8 bases. The junction had 11 bases not matched to a gene; V was cut back by 11 bases and J by 5 bases. The length of the CDR3 is 14 residues. Germline lookup yields CDR1 MDHEN and CDR2 SYDVKM.

The chain joins TRBV19 to TRBJ2-5, with D maybe TRBD1 (5 bases). V gave up 3 bases and J gave up 1 base, with 12 bases separating them. The V gene's germline CDR1 is LNHDA and CDR2 SQIVND (reference sequence). The CDR3 runs 15 residues. This CDR3 is CASSIGGRGQETQYF. CDR3 bases: TGTGCCAGTAGTATCGGCGGAAGGGGCCAAGAGACCCAGTACTTC.

In its sample, this clone was seen a few times. CDR3 residues: CASGTKRNTEAFF. CDR3 nucleotide sequence: TGTGCCAGCGGGACAAAAAGGAACACTGAAGCTTTCTTT. The chain combines TRBV2 with TRBJ1-1; TRBD1 is a possible D gene (6 bases). This CDR3 spans 13 amino acids. V was clipped by 8 bases and J by 1 base, with 11 bases between them. The V gene's germline CDR1 is SNHLY and CDR2 FYNNEI.

This chain joins TRBV4-3 and TRBJ1-1; 8 positions agree with TRBD1. Germline CDR1 and CDR2: LGHNA and YSLEER. V gave up 1 base and J gave up 4 bases; unmatched junction bases: 5. The CDR3 totals 15 residues. CDR3 sequence: CASSQGRTGSTEAFF. CDR3 nucleotides: TGCGCCAGCAGCCAAGGGCGGACAGGGAGCACTGAAGCTTTCTTT.

As concerns this clone: The same CDR3 is also encoded by other DNA sequences in this sample. The rearrangement joins TRBV19 to TRBJ2-7; D is perhaps TRBD1 (5 bases). V lost 6 bases and J lost 4, with 10 bases in between. The germline V gene has CDR1 LNHDA and CDR2 SQIVND (reference sequence). This CDR3 comprises 12 residues. CDR3 in amino acids: CASSRQGYEQYF. CDR3 in DNA: TGTGCCAGTAGCCGCCAGGGTTACGAGCAGTACTTC.

The chain couples TRBV3-1 (or the pseudogene TRBV3-2) to TRBJ2-5; unclear D gene. The CDR3 totals 12 residues. V dropped 1 base and J dropped 4 bases, with 4 bases sitting between them. The germline V gene encodes CDR1 LGHDT and CDR2 YNNKEL (reference sequence). CDR3 protein: CASSQVRETQYF. DNA of the CDR3: TGTGCCAGCAGCCAAGTCCGAGAGACCCAGTACTTC.

The rearrangement links TRBV9 to TRBJ2-7, with a tentative D call TRBD2 (6 bases). Trimming pared 6 bases from V and 2 bases from J, leaving 15 bases between. Germline V gene sequence: CDR1 SGDLS, CDR2 YYNGEE. The CDR3 loop spans 14 amino acids. CDR3 amino acids: CASTTGTGTYEQYF. Written as DNA, the CDR3 is TGTGCCAGCACGACCGGGACTGGTACCTACGAGCAGTACTTC. Variable domain in full (rest from reference TRBV9 and TRBJ2-7): DSGVTQTPKHLITATGQRVTLRCSPRSGDLSVYWYQQSLDQGLQFLIQYYNGEERAKGNILERFSAQQFPDLHSELNLSSLELGDSALYFCASTTGTGTYEQYFGPGTRLTVT.

This chain joins TRBV6-5 and TRBJ1-1; 9 nucleotides agree with TRBD1. With 6 bases clipped from V and 4 bases from J, the junction kept 3 bases outside the gene matches. The CDR3 covers 13 residues. Germline CDR1 is MNHEY and CDR2 is SVGAGI. The CDR3 region is CASSPTGGTEAFF. The CDR3 DNA reads TGTGCCAGCAGCCCGACAGGGGGCACTGAAGCTTTCTTT.

The chain joins TRBV5-1 to TRBJ1-4; TRBD1 matches 8 bases. Germline V CDR1 and CDR2: SGHRS, YFSETQ. The CDR3 consists of 15 residues. With 4 bases clipped from V and 7 bases from J, the junction kept 9 bases outside the gene matches. The chain's CDR3 is CASSPQGAVSEKLFF. The CDR3 nucleotides read TGCGCCAGCAGCCCGCAGGGGGCAGTTAGTGAAAAACTGTTTTTT.

The chain carries TRBV3-1 (or the pseudogene TRBV3-2) and TRBJ1-1; 9 nucleotides line up with TRBD1. CDR3 length equals 13 residues. Losses at the gene ends were 3 bases for V and 11 bases for J; bases not matched to a gene: 7. Germline loops: CDR1 LGHDT, CDR2 YNNKEL (reference sequence). CDR3 amino acids: CASSQRTGEKAFF. The CDR3 DNA sequence: TGTGCCAGCAGCCAGCGGACAGGGGAAAAGGCTTTCTTT.

CDR3 DNA sequence: TGCGCCAGCAGCTTGTCTACCCTATTTACCTACAATGAGCAGTTCTTC. Translated, it gives CASSLSTLFTYNEQFF. V is TRBV5-1 and J is TRBJ2-1; D call uncertain. The V gene lost 1 base and the J gene lost 2 bases, with 13 bases spanning the gap. CDR3 size: 16 residues. In germline, CDR1 is SGHRS, CDR2 YFSETQ.

This chain joins TRBV7-9 and TRBJ2-2; D not resolved. Trimming left V 5 bases short and J 1 base short, with 11 bases between. From germline, CDR1 is SEHNR and CDR2 FQNEAQ (reference sequence). The CDR3 runs to 15 residues. The CDR3 bases are TGTGCCAGCAGCACCCCCGGTTTGAACACCGGGGAGCTGTTTTTT. This gives the protein CASSTPGLNTGELFF.

The V call is TRBV18, the J call TRBJ1-1; D perhaps matches TRBD1 (5 bases). The CDR3 spans 15 residues. V was clipped by 6 bases and J by 4 bases, with 18 bases between them. The germline V gene has CDR1 KGHSH and CDR2 LQKENI. This CDR3 is CASSSPTDRPTEAFF. CDR3 coding DNA: TGTGCCAGCTCGTCCCCCACCGACAGACCCACTGAAGCTTTCTTT.

The V and J genes are TRBV3-1 (or the pseudogene TRBV3-2) and TRBJ2-7; 10 bases match TRBD2. The trim removed 5 bases at V and 6 bases at J, leaving 16 bases unmatched. This CDR3 spans 17 amino acids. Per germline, CDR1 LGHDT and CDR2 YNNKEL (reference sequence). CDR3 sequence reads: CASSSAIRLAGVGEQYF. The CDR3 bases are TGTGCCAGCAGCTCCGCTATCCGGCTAGCGGGAGTAGGCGAGCAGTACTTC.

The CDR3, as DNA: TGTGCCAGCAGCCCTCGTGGCGGGAGGGCCGGCTCCTACGAGCAGTACTTC. As protein: CASSPRGGRAGSYEQYF. The gene calls are TRBV3-1 (or the pseudogene TRBV3-2) and TRBJ2-7; 9 bases are shared with TRBD2. The CDR3 is 17 residues long. The ends lost 4 bases at V and 0 bases at J; junction bases unmatched: 10. CDR1 and CDR2 from the germline V gene are LGHDT and YNNKEL (reference sequence).